This TCR beta chain comes out of a study of T cell responses to AZD1222 COVID-19 vaccine (dated by TCRdb to about 2021). Concerning the study at large: A total of 230 to 250 trial participants underwent TCR sequencing, of whom roughly 210 received two doses of AZD1222 and some 25 received two doses of the MenACWY control vaccine. Trial participants were enrolled by age into subgroups of 18-55, 56-69 and 70-plus years, and about 150, 27 and 61 TCR-sequenced participants, respectively, were included in these subgroups. Broad study findings and their caveats: Participants were mostly white British, with more females than males. The authors suggested clonal diversity may have been underestimated. Because no day 14 peak-response samples were available, the repertoires could be characterized only after the peak T cell response. Conclusions about previously exposed vaccinees were limited because only a handful of AZD1222 recipients were SARS-CoV-2 seropositive at baseline. The vaccine-associated CD4 TCRs covered the entire spike protein, and the dominant responses fell in regions 160-218 and 743-854. Epitopes outside the regions mutated in the B.1.351 and B.1.1.7 variants were reportedly recognized by nearly half of the unique spike-specific TCRs. In the small 56-69-year group, the increase in depth fell short of significance, most likely because of low power. A significant rise in spike-specific TCR breadth and depth was observed after two AZD1222 doses relative to day 0 and relative to MenACWY recipients.

The CDR3 regions of human TCRbeta chains were analyzed by immunosequencing. The paper's data handling went like this. Repertoire TCRs were checked for matches against a reference library of SARS-CoV-2-specific TCRs that had been generated using the MIRA antigen-specificity platform. Breadth was defined as the fraction of unique TCRs that were SARS-CoV-2-associated. Depth was defined as the fraction of total T cells that were SARS-CoV-2-associated. Using the MIRA data, each spike-specific TCR was assigned both to the spike region to which the TCR was reactive and to a CD4 or CD8 class. Log10-transformed breadth and depth values were compared by one-way ANOVA with Sidak's multiple comparisons tests. Held by TCRdb, this immuneACCESS table contains in-frame sequences only and omits some clones. Under half of the omission traces to an unresolved V gene where checked; the cause of the rest is unknown. The DNA was the basis for D and trimming; V, J and clone size are from that table. The sample profile shows 100,000 or so clones; more than 75% of them were found once. The ten largest make up 4% to 5% of the sample.

This specimen's time point label, interpreted: baseline before first vaccination. Per the publication, the treatment or condition label means: meningococcal conjugate vaccine given as trial control. Samples from vaccinated people were obtained from the UK trials COV001 and COV002, which included a single-blind randomized controlled phase 2/3 trial of AZD1222 (ChAdOx1 nCoV-19) in healthy adults. Trial participant PBMC samples were collected at day 0 and day 28 after the second dose for TCRbeta chain sequencing. The trim is 0 bases for V and 4 bases for J, with a gap of 7 bases between the germline ends. The germline V gene yields ENHRY for CDR1 and SYGVKD for CDR2. The CDR3 holds 14 amino acids from the cysteine to the phenylalanine. The entry retains the CDR3 DNA only, 42 bases that are in frame from base 1. To note about this clone: What this receptor recognizes is not known. It has no much larger one-base neighbor in the sample; base qualities were not kept.

Recombination connected TRBV10-3 to TRBJ1-3, with the D gene not clear enough to name. This sequence was found in an adult in good health. The sample was peripheral blood, taken on day 0 of MenACWY control vaccination. The DNA sequence follows: TGTGCCATCAGTGAGTCTTCCGGGGGAAACACCATATATTTT. This is translated as CAISESSGGNTIYF.